This T cell receptor (beta chain) was retrieved from a study of human T cells and chemical hapten exposure. About the study: Patch tests applied 0.01% DPC to the upper back and were scored after 6 days. Study results and limitations: TCRs above 1 in 1000 frequency did not change with DPC sensitization.

Time point of the sample: patch test 2, 6 weeks after DPC sensitization. As for treatment: therapeutic diphenylcyclopropenone sensitization with weekly scalp DPC. TCRdb re-derived calls from the RACE reads in MiXCR, one entry per CDR3 protein. The sample consists of around 75,000 distinct CDR3 sequences, about 9.4% of them appearing once. This clonotype was found many times. What it binds is not known. This clonotype was sampled from a woman aged 45 to 65 with alopecia areata. Some clones in this sample may be carry-over from other donors' samples. The sequencing used whole blood, collected in connection with sensitization to the hapten diphenylcyclopropenone (DPC).

The CDR3 coding sequence is TGCGCCAGCAGCTCGGGACTAGCGGGAGATGATGAGCAGTTCTTC. This gives the protein CASSSGLAGDDEQFF. The V gene is TRBV5-1, the J gene TRBJ2-1; TRBD2 matches at 14 bases. There are 15 residues in the CDR3. The V segment lost 3 bases and the J segment 8 bases; nucleotides outside the gene matches: 4. Germline V gene sequence: CDR1 SGHRS, CDR2 YFSETQ.